The rows below give T cell receptor beta chains drawn from one sample of a study of graft-versus-host responses after intestinal transplantation. Produced via immunoSEQ multiplex PCR; TCRdb's table is partial and in-frame only. This repertoire shows 20,000 to 30,000 clones, roughly nine tenths found once; its top ten account for approximately 2%. The sample was PBMCs, taken 39 to 40 days after intestinal transplant. Receptor source: a human patient who received an intestinal transplant, so some T cells may come from the graft donor. CDR3s include the opening cysteine and the closing phenylalanine or tryptophan. The order of the fields is J gene, V gene, clone size, CDR3 length, CDR3 protein. Size is stated for part of the rows, as once, few or many counts, or as a class when the clone is expanded.

TRBJ1-5,TRBV6-5,NA,14,CASKQTGVNQPQHF
TRBJ2-1,TRBV4-2,NA,14,CASSHSQGGNEQFF
TRBJ1-5,TRBV6-5,NA,15,CASRPTDRGNQPQHF
TRBJ2-1,TRBV19,NA,16,CASQRGPGLEGAEQFF
TRBJ1-1,TRBV7-8,NA,15,CASSLGAGSNTEAFF
TRBJ1-6,TRBV4-1,NA,15,CASSHYRQGDSPLHF
TRBJ1-1,TRBV6-5,NA,13,CASSYKGHTEAFF
TRBJ1-1,TRBV28,NA,14,CASSLRGLVTEAFF
TRBJ2-7,TRBV7-9,NA,13,CASSLETPYEQYF
TRBJ1-2,TRBV30,NA,12,CAWSGTDYGYTF
TRBJ2-1,TRBV29-1,NA,12,CSGQGGYNEQFF
TRBJ1-1,TRBV5-1,few,13,CASSLGGGTEAFF
TRBJ2-2,TRBV18,NA,13,CASSPGDTGELFF
TRBJ2-5,TRBV5-1,few,15,CARSLGRGGQETQYF
NA,TRBV5-1,NA,19,CASSWRQDLGPAAGYEQYF
TRBJ2-2,TRBV16,once,15,CASSQWAVAPGELFF
TRBJ2-3,TRBV4-1,NA,15,CASSQRLTTKDTQYF
TRBJ2-1,TRBV12-5,NA,20,CASGLELMGLAKGGYNEQFF
TRBJ1-1,TRBV28,NA,12,CASNWGGGSTFF
TRBJ2-1,TRBV27,NA,15,CASSITLTSYNEQFF
TRBJ2-1,TRBV4-1,once,16,CASSQVLAGERNEQFF
TRBJ1-1,TRBV9,NA,14,CASSVGGSTTEAFF
TRBJ2-7,TRBV19,NA,15,CASTTTGNPSYEQYF
TRBJ2-3,TRBV14,NA,12,CASSQARGTQYF
TRBJ1-2,TRBV28,NA,14,CASSSKTGGYGYTF
TRBJ1-2,TRBV18,once,16,CASSPPRNPSNYGYTF
TRBJ2-7,TRBV28,NA,15,CASSSRDARRDEQYF
TRBJ1-2,TRBV15,NA,15,CATSRVPGYDYGYTF
TRBJ2-2,TRBV14,once,13,CASSPTATGELFF
TRBJ2-7,TRBV5-4,NA,14,CASSFLAASYEQYF
TRBJ1-1,TRBV7-8,NA,15,CASSLVQGANTEAFF
TRBJ2-7,TRBV5-1,NA,15,CASSGQGVGSYEQYF
TRBJ2-5,TRBV6-4,NA,15,CASSVLRTAQETQYF
TRBJ1-1,TRBV14,once,17,CASSHRERQTWDTEAFF
TRBJ1-6,TRBV28,once,16,CASSLESGIYNSPLHF
TRBJ2-5,TRBV11-2,once,17,CASSLPMTGRVEETQYF
TRBJ1-2,TRBV27,NA,13,CASSFAGAGGYTF
TRBJ1-1,TRBV7-9,NA,15,CATGARGPTNTEAFF
TRBJ2-2,TRBV11-2,NA,17,CASSLDLLTGNTGELFF
TRBJ2-5,TRBV9,NA,18,CASSPSNGPSRYQETQYF
TRBJ1-1,TRBV5-6,few,12,CASSLRGTEAFF
TRBJ2-7,TRBV12-2,NA,14,CASRRDRGQYEQYF